This TCR beta chain is from a study of blood T cell repertoires in COVID-19. The CDR3 loop spans 17 amino acids. Trimming cost V 2 bases and J 0 bases, with 16 bases left between them. Germline V lookup: CDR1 MNHEY, CDR2 SMNVEV (reference sequence). Profiled with immunoSEQ multiplex PCR; TCRdb holds only in-frame clones, not every one. Altogether 250,000 to 400,000 clones are present, around 90% being singletons, with the ten largest covering around 2.6%. What was sequenced was PBMCs or T cells enriched from blood (not recorded which). The genes are TRBV27 and TRBJ1-1; tentatively, D is TRBD1 (6 bases). The TCR originated in a man between 60 and 75 years old who had recovered from COVID-19. This chain's CDR3 is CASSLEGHPPLNTEAFF. CDR3 in DNA: TGTGCCAGCAGTTTAGAGGGACACCCGCCTTTGAACACTGAAGCTTTCTTT.